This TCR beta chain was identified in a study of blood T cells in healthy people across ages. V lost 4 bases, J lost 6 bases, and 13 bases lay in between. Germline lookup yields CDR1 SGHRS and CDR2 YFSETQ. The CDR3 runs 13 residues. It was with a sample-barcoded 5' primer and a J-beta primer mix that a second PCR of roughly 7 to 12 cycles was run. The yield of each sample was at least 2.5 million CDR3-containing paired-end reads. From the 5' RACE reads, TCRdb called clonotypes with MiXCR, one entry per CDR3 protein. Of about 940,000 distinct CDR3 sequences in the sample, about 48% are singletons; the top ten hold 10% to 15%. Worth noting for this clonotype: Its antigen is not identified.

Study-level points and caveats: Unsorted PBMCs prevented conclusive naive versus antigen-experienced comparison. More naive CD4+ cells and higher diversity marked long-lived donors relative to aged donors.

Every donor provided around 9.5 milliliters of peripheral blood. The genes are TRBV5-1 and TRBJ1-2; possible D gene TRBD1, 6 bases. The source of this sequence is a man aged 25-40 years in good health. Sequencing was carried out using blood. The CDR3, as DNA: TGCGCCAGCAGCCGGGACACCAGGGATGGCTACACCTTC. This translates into CASSRDTRDGYTF.